This is a list of T cell receptor beta chains from one sample in a study of response to subunit inactivated influenza vaccine. TCRdb passed the RT-PCR reads through MiXCR, listing each CDR3 protein once. The data contain a few hundred thousand distinct CDR3 sequences, around 11% of them singletons. This sample was also put to use in a study of T cells expressing NK-cell markers.

Sequencing used PBMCs from blood, obtained on the day of vaccination. These receptors were collected from a man aged 50-60 years who received an inactivated influenza vaccine. Both conserved end residues are part of each CDR3. Each record gives: J gene, clone size, D gene, V gene, CDR3 DNA, CDR3 protein. A D gene is named only where the DNA matches it firmly. The size field is filled for only some rows; it gives once, few, many or a size class.

TRBJ2-2 | few | TRBD1 | TRBV28 | TGTGCCAGCATTGGGACAGGGGGCGTCGAGCACACCGGGGAGCTGTTTTTT | CASIGTGGVEHTGELFF
TRBJ2-1 | - | TRBD2 | TRBV25-1 | TGTGCCAGCAGTGAATTTAGGGACTACCCCTTTTACAATGAGCAGTTCTTC | CASSEFRDYPFYNEQFF
TRBJ2-5 | - | TRBD2 | TRBV7-6 | TGTGCCAGCAGCTTAGGTGTTCTAGCGGGAGGGCCAAAACAAGAGACCCAGTACTTC | CASSLGVLAGGPKQETQYF
TRBJ2-7 | few | - | TRBV29-1 | TGCAGCGTTGGCGGTCGACTTGGCGGCGAGCAGTACTTC | CSVGGRLGGEQYF
TRBJ2-3 | - | TRBD2 | TRBV29-1 | TGCAGCGTGGCGGGAGACGCCACAGATACGCAGTATTTT | CSVAGDATDTQYF
TRBJ2-3 | few | - | TRBV5-1 | TGCGCCAGCAGCTTGGACCAGGAGGGGGGCGCGAGTCTGGGCGCAGATACGCAGTATTTT | CASSLDQEGGASLGADTQYF
TRBJ1-5 | many | - | TRBV28 | TGTGCCACTGGAGCAGATTTTAGCAATCAGCCCCAGCATTTT | CATGADFSNQPQHF
TRBJ2-6 | - | - | TRBV6-2/TRBV6-3 | TGTGCCAGCAGTTACCCTACAGGGCAGTCGGAAGGGGCCAACGTCCTGACTTTC | CASSYPTGQSEGANVLTF
TRBJ1-1 | few | - | TRBV7-8 | TGTGCCAGCAGCCATACACGGATCATGAACACTGAAGCTTTCTTT | CASSHTRIMNTEAFF
TRBJ2-7 | - | TRBD2 | TRBV13 | TGTGCCAGCAGCATACTCGGGGGGGCGGCCTACGAGCAGTACTTC | CASSILGGAAYEQYF
TRBJ1-4 | few | - | TRBV20-1 | TGCAGTGCTCTGGTCGGGGACGGAAAACTGTTTTTT | CSALVGDGKLFF
TRBJ1-2 | - | - | TRBV25-1 | TGTGCCAGCAGTGAAGGGGAGGGACATATCTATGGCTACACCTTC | CASSEGEGHIYGYTF
TRBJ1-2 | - | - | TRBV6-2/TRBV6-3 | TGTGCCAGCAGTCACCTCAGTGGCTACACCTTC | CASSHLSGYTF
TRBJ2-3 | few | TRBD1 | TRBV7-6 | TGTGCCAGCAGCCCATTCGGACAGGGCCGCACAGATACGCAGTATTTT | CASSPFGQGRTDTQYF
TRBJ2-7 | - | TRBD1 | TRBV6-1 | TGTGCCAGCAGTGAATTCGGGACAGCTAATTACGAGCAGTACTTC | CASSEFGTANYEQYF
TRBJ2-3 | few | - | TRBV5-6 | TGTGCCAGCAGCTTAGTGGGTATTCAGCGGGATACGCAGTATTTT | CASSLVGIQRDTQYF
TRBJ2-3 | many | TRBD2 | TRBV5-1 | TGCGCCAGCAGCTTGTTTGCAGGGAGGGCAGATACGCAGTATTTT | CASSLFAGRADTQYF
TRBJ2-7 | - | - | TRBV29-1 | TGCAGCGTTGAGGGTGGGGCGGACACGTACTACGAGCAGTACTTC | CSVEGGADTYYEQYF
TRBJ1-2 | few | - | TRBV12-3/TRBV12-4 | TGTGCCAGCACCTGGTCAGCCTCCTATGGCTACACCTTC | CASTWSASYGYTF
TRBJ2-1 | - | - | TRBV11-3 | TGTGCCAGCAGCTCGGGCCTTCGGAGTGAGCAGTTCTTC | CASSSGLRSEQFF
TRBJ2-7 | - | TRBD1 | TRBV5-1 | TGCGCCAGCAGCTTGGGGTATTCCGGGACAGGGGGCCTCGAGCAGTACTTC | CASSLGYSGTGGLEQYF
TRBJ1-1 | many | - | TRBV20-1 | TGCAGTGCTAGTCCCCAGTTGAACACTGAAGCTTTCTTT | CSASPQLNTEAFF
TRBJ1-5 | few | - | TRBV4-3 | TGCGCCAGCAGCCAAGATTTGAGGGGCAATCAGCCCCAGCATTTT | CASSQDLRGNQPQHF
TRBJ2-3 | few | TRBD2 | TRBV11-3 | TGTGCCAGCAGCCCACGTCCGGGGGGGCTAGATACGCAGTATTTT | CASSPRPGGLDTQYF
TRBJ1-1 | - | - | TRBV6-5 | TGTGCCAGCAGTTACTCAGTCGGCACTGAAGCTTTCTTT | CASSYSVGTEAFF
TRBJ1-6 | - | TRBD1 | TRBV19 | TGTGCCAGTAGTATAGCGGACAGGTCGAGTAATTCACCCCTCCACTTT | CASSIADRSSNSPLHF
TRBJ2-2 | - | - | TRBV21-1 | TGTGCCAGCAGCACGGAGGGAAGGGAGCTGTTTTTT | CASSTEGRELFF
TRBJ2-6 | few | - | TRBV19 | TGTGCCAGTAGTAATCAGGGGTCCGGGGCCAACGTCCTGACTTTC | CASSNQGSGANVLTF
TRBJ2-3 | few | TRBD2 | TRBV7-3 | TGTGCCAGCAGCCCCCGACTAGCGGGAGGAGATACGCAGTATTTT | CASSPRLAGGDTQYF
TRBJ2-4 | few | - | TRBV12-3/TRBV12-4 | TGTGCCAGCAGTTTATACGGTGAGGACATTCAGTACTTC | CASSLYGEDIQYF
TRBJ2-2 | - | - | TRBV3-1 | TGTGCCAGCAGCCAATCCACCCCGCGAGGCACCGGGGAGCTGTTTTTT | CASSQSTPRGTGELFF
TRBJ2-5 | many | - | TRBV14 | TGTGCCAGCAGCCAAGATAGGAAAGAGACCCAGTACTTC | CASSQDRKETQYF
TRBJ2-2 | few | - | TRBV5-1 | TGCGCCAGCAGCTTGGCAGGAACCCGGAACACCGGGGAGCTGTTTTTT | CASSLAGTRNTGELFF
TRBJ2-1 | few | TRBD2 | TRBV4-3 | TGCGCCAGCAGAGACTTTAGCGGGGGACTCAATGAGCAGTTCTTC | CASRDFSGGLNEQFF
TRBJ2-5 | - | TRBD2 | TRBV20-1 | TGCAGTGCTAAAAAAGGCGGGGGGGGTCAAGAGACCCAGTACTTC | CSAKKGGGGQETQYF
TRBJ2-5 | many | - | TRBV20-1 | TGCAGTGCTCCAGGACCTCTCAGGGCCTACCAAGAGACCCAGTACTTC | CSAPGPLRAYQETQYF
TRBJ2-2 | - | - | TRBV5-1 | TGCGCCAGCAGGGAGGCATCGGGGGAGCTGTTTTTT | CASREASGELFF
TRBJ2-7 | - | - | TRBV2 | TGTGCCAGCAGTCCCGACCTAGAGAGAGAACAGTACTTC | CASSPDLEREQYF
TRBJ1-1 | - | - | TRBV7-9 | TGTGCCAGCAGCCCGAGACGCTTTGGGGACACTGAAGCTTTCTTT | CASSPRRFGDTEAFF
TRBJ2-7 | few | - | TRBV28 | TGTGCCAGCAGTCCCCGAGGGGGGGCATGGGTGTACGAGCAGTACTTC | CASSPRGGAWVYEQYF
TRBJ1-4 | few | TRBD1 | TRBV28 | TGTGCCAGCAGTCCGACAAGACAGGGGGTAAATGAAAAACTGTTTTTT | CASSPTRQGVNEKLFF
TRBJ2-3 | many | TRBD1 | TRBV24-1 | TGTGCCACCAGTGCTACCGGGACAGGGGATGCAGATACGCAGTATTTT | CATSATGTGDADTQYF
TRBJ1-2 | few | - | TRBV7-6 | TGTGCCAGCAGCTTAGGTCCGGGACGTCAGAACTATGGCTACACCTTC | CASSLGPGRQNYGYTF
TRBJ2-5 | many | TRBD1 | TRBV12-3/TRBV12-4 | TGTGCCAGCAGTTTCGGACAGGGGGCGAAAATTGAGACCCAGTACTTC | CASSFGQGAKIETQYF
TRBJ2-2 | - | - | TRBV4-3 | TGCGCCAGCAGCCAAGGCGGAAGGGGTTTGGCCGGGGAGCTGTTTTTT | CASSQGGRGLAGELFF
TRBJ1-5 | - | - | TRBV20-1 | TGCAGTGCTAGGTCCTGGGGGCCCCAGCATTTT | CSARSWGPQHF
TRBJ2-1 | - | - | TRBV24-1 | TGTGCCACCAGTGATGCCCGGGGTCCTGGGAATGAGCAGTTCTTC | CATSDARGPGNEQFF
TRBJ1-5 | few | TRBD1 | TRBV12-3/TRBV12-4 | TGTGCCAGCACCGTGACAGGGACTAGCAATCAGCCCCAGCATTTT | CASTVTGTSNQPQHF
TRBJ2-5 | - | - | TRBV28 | TGTGCCAGCAGTTTATTGACAGAGGTTGTAGAGACCCAGTACTTC | CASSLLTEVVETQYF
TRBJ2-2 | few | - | TRBV30 | TGTGCCTGGAAGTCGGAAGTTCGCACCGGGGAGCTGTTTTTT | CAWKSEVRTGELFF
TRBJ2-5 | few | TRBD2 | TRBV7-8 | TGTGCCAGCAGCTTAGAGGGACTAGCGGTTGAAGAGACCCAGTACTTC | CASSLEGLAVEETQYF
TRBJ1-5 | - | - | TRBV6-5 | TGTGCCAGCAGTTACGGGGGGCTCGAGCCCCAGCATTTT | CASSYGGLEPQHF
TRBJ2-7 | - | - | TRBV27 | TGTGCCAGCAGTTTAAAGGGGGTTCCCTACGAGCAGTACTTC | CASSLKGVPYEQYF
TRBJ1-5 | few | TRBD1 | TRBV12-3/TRBV12-4 | TGTGCCAGCAGTTTCGCAGGGGGAACAAATCAGCCCCAGCATTTT | CASSFAGGTNQPQHF
TRBJ2-1 | many | - | TRBV5-5 | TGTGCCAGCAGCTTGGACGGGGAAGGATACAATGAGCAGTTCTTC | CASSLDGEGYNEQFF
TRBJ1-1 | many | - | TRBV6-2/TRBV6-3 | TGTGCCAGCAGTTGGGCGAACACTGAAGCTTTCTTT | CASSWANTEAFF
TRBJ2-1 | few | TRBD1 | TRBV29-1 | TGCAGCGTTGAATTACAGGGGGCAAATGAGCAGTTCTTC | CSVELQGANEQFF
TRBJ2-5 | few | - | TRBV10-1 | TGCGCCAGCAGTGAGGGGCCGCGCCCCGGATCCCAGTACTTC | CASSEGPRPGSQYF
TRBJ2-3 | - | TRBD2 | TRBV5-1 | TGCGCCAGCAGCTTAGGGACTATCGCAGATACGCAGTATTTT | CASSLGTIADTQYF
TRBJ1-6 | - | - | TRBV7-2 | TGTGCCAGCAGCTTAGCCCCGGGACAAGGTTCACCCCTCCACTTT | CASSLAPGQGSPLHF